This T cell receptor (beta chain) was observed in a study of identical twins. TCRdb re-called the 5' RACE reads through MiXCR, storing one row per CDR3 protein. This sample has hundreds of thousands of distinct CDR3 sequences, with approximately 6% found just once. V lost 6 bases, J lost 0 bases, and 5 bases stayed unmatched. There are 15 residues in the CDR3. Germline V lookup: CDR1 SNHLY, CDR2 FYNNEI. Sequencing was performed on naive T cells sorted from blood. This sequence originates from a man between 18 and 35 years old in good health. This chain joins TRBV2 and TRBJ2-7; 10 bases fit TRBD2. DNA for the CDR3: TGTGCCAGCAGAATAGCGGGAGGACTCTCCTACGAGCAGTACGTC. Encoded protein: CASRIAGGLSYEQYV.